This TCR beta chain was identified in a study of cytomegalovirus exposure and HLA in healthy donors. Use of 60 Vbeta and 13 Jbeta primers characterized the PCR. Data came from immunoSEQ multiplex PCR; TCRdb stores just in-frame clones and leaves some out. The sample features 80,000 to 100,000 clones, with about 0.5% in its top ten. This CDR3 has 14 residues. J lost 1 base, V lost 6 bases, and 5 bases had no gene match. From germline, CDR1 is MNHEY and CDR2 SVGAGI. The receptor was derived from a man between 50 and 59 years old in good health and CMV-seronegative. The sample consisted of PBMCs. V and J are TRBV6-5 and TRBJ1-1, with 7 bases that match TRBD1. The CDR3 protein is CASREGQKNTEAFF. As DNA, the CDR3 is TGTGCCAGCAGGGAGGGACAGAAGAACACTGAAGCTTTCTTT.